This TCR beta chain was found in a study of blood T cell repertoires in COVID-19. On the study more broadly: Researchers got acute and convalescent COVID-19 samples from the United States, Italy and Spain. T cells, B-cell-depleted T cells, or PBMCs provided the cDNA or gDNA that served as material.

Per the authors' pipeline: By means of reference gene primer amplification, nucleated cell counts were estimated. This table comes from immunoSEQ multiplex PCR, and its TCRdb copy is limited to in-frame clones, with some not included. V and J calls and clone size follow that table, whereas D and trimming were derived from the DNA. The table shows roughly 280,000 clones, with about 88% occurring only once. The CDR3 totals 19 residues. V shed 2 bases, J shed 2 bases, and the junction held 7 bases outside the gene matches. The V gene's germline CDR1 is MNHNS and CDR2 SASEGT. The gene calls are TRBV6-1 and TRBJ2-3; 16 nucleotides match TRBD2. Sequencing was carried out using peripheral blood. This clonotype was obtained from a man aged 18 to 30 with active or convalescent COVID-19. The CDR3: CASSEIGTSGGGPTDTQYF. The CDR3 bases are TGTGCCAGCAGTGAAATTGGGACTAGCGGGGGGGGCCCCACAGATACGCAGTATTTT.